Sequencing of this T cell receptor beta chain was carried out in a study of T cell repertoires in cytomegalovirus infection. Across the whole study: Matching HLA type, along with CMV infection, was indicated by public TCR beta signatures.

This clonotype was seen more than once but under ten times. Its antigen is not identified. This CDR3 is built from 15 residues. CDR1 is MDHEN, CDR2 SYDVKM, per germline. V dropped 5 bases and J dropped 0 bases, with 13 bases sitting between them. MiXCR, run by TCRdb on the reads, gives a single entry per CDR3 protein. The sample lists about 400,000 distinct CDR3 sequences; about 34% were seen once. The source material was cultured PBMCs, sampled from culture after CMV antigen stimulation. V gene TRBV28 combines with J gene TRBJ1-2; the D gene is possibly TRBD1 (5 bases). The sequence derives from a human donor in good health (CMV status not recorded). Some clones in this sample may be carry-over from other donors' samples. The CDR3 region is CASSLWGSTNYGYTF. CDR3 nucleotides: TGTGCCAGCAGTCTCTGGGGGAGTACTAACTATGGCTACACCTTC.